These T cell receptor beta chains were read from a single sample in a study of T-cell memory formation after mild COVID-19. TCRdb re-derived calls from the 5' RACE reads in MiXCR, one entry per CDR3 protein. The sample gives roughly 380,000 distinct CDR3 sequences, around 27% of which show up once; about 13% is in the top ten. The sample consisted of PBMCs or a T cell subset sorted from them (not recorded which). The source is an adult woman who had mild COVID-19 (a few samples of this study predate the infection). Cell type and time point are not known. CDR3s include the opening cysteine and the closing phenylalanine or tryptophan. The order of the fields is V gene, J gene, CDR3 protein.

TRBV6-6	TRBJ2-3	CASSNQREGVTQYF
TRBV12-3/TRBV12-4	TRBJ2-7	CASRRTGGYEQYF
TRBV5-1	TRBJ2-5	CASSPTQGARETQYF
TRBV5-4	TRBJ1-4	CASSPRTANEKLFF
TRBV6-2/TRBV6-3	TRBJ2-7	CASSGGQGPGRAYEQYF
TRBV7-3	TRBJ2-1	CASSSSGPSNEQFF
TRBV4-2	TRBJ1-5	CASSQTGSNQPQHF
TRBV12-3/TRBV12-4	TRBJ2-2	CASSLAASGTGELFF
TRBV7-2	TRBJ2-7	CASSSMSPSYEQYF
TRBV2	TRBJ2-5	CASSVEGPRKTQYF
TRBV7-9	TRBJ1-5	CASSGTASNQPQHF
TRBV7-3	TRBJ2-3	CASSPGGGTFGQYF
TRBV6-5	TRBJ1-2	CASSRFYRSGGYGYTF
TRBV6-1	TRBJ2-1	CASYGTGSSYNEQFF
TRBV6-1	TRBJ2-5	CASAWETQYF
TRBV9	TRBJ2-1	CASSTRVGNEQFF